The T cell receptor beta chain described here comes from a study of cytomegalovirus exposure and HLA in healthy donors. Across the whole study: Sequencing of roughly 180 million T cells in an earlier analysis found around 100 million unique TCR beta sequences. Early released data comprised some 91 million unique TCRs from HLA-typed donors.

Use of 60 Vbeta and 13 Jbeta primers characterized the PCR. Clones were read by immunoSEQ multiplex PCR, and TCRdb kept only the in-frame ones, dropping some. The data show over 80,000 clones, over 60% seen once. The V and J ends lost 6 bases and 4 bases, in that order; junction bases with no gene match: 5. Germline CDR1 reads MNHEY; CDR2 reads SVGAGI. The CDR3 sequence is 13 residues long. The source of this sequence is a man aged 55 to 69 in good health and CMV-seropositive. Specimen: PBMCs. V gene TRBV6-5 combines with J gene TRBJ1-1; 7 nucleotides align to TRBD1. CDR3 bases: TGTGCCAGCAGGGCAGGGGGTACCACTGAAGCTTTCTTT. Its translation: CASRAGGTTEAFF.